A single sample gave rise to the 25 T cell receptor beta chains below, sequenced in a study of blood T cell repertoires in COVID-19. The table came from immunoSEQ multiplex PCR; TCRdb's copy has only in-frame clones and leaves some out. The sample has roughly 130,000 clones; more than 75% are singletons. The sequenced sample consisted of peripheral blood. Receptors originate from a man older than 75 with acute or convalescent COVID-19.

This clone occurred a few times. This chain uses TRBV6-2 or TRBV6-3 with TRBJ2-1; D not resolved. V dropped 6 bases and J dropped 6 bases, with 12 bases sitting between them. The CDR3 extends over 13 amino acids. Per germline, CDR1 MNHEY and CDR2 SVGEGT. The CDR3 here is CASSLDSPNEQFF. The CDR3 DNA reads as TGTGCCAGCAGCCTTGACTCCCCCAATGAGCAGTTCTTC.

This clone was seen only a few times. The chain carries TRBV10-3 and TRBJ2-7; 9 bases are shared with TRBD1. Germline CDR1 reads ENHRY; CDR2 reads SYGVKD. V was clipped by 8 bases and J by 2 bases; unmatched bases: 4. The CDR3 has 13 amino acids. The CDR3 coding sequence is TGTGCCATCGCTGGACAGGGGACCTACGAGCAGTACTTC. Its protein is CAIAGQGTYEQYF.

This clone was counted only a few times. Written as DNA, the CDR3 is TGTGCCAGCAGCTCGGCTGGGACAGTCTCCTACGAGCAGTACTTC. Residues: CASSSAGTVSYEQYF. The J gene is TRBJ2-7, the V gene TRBV7-8; 7 positions match TRBD1. V lost 4 bases, J lost 0 bases, and 6 bases stayed unmatched. The germline CDR1 and CDR2 sequences are SGHVS and FQNEAQ. CDR3 length: 15 amino acids.

The chain carries TRBV18 and TRBJ1-5; TRBD1 matches 7 bases. The trim removed 3 bases at V and 6 bases at J, leaving 5 bases unmatched. Germline CDR1 and CDR2: KGHSH and LQKENI. This CDR3 has 14 residues. CDR3 loop: CASSPGQGGQPQHF. As DNA, the CDR3 is TGTGCCAGCTCACCCGGCCAGGGGGGTCAGCCCCAGCATTTT. The full variable domain, rest sourced from reference TRBV18 and TRBJ1-5, is NAGVMQNPRHLVRRRGQEARLRCSPMKGHSHVYWYRQLPEEGLKFMVYLQKENIIDESGMPKERFSAEFPKEGPSILRIQQVVRGDSAAYFCASSPGQGGQPQHFGDGTRLSIL.

This clone has only one observation. The chain joins TRBV3-1 (or the pseudogene TRBV3-2) to TRBJ2-5; 7 bases are shared with TRBD2. Trimming cost V 4 bases and J 4 bases; bases outside gene matches: 6. Germline V CDR1 and CDR2: LGHDT, YNNKEL (reference sequence). The CDR3 length is 14 residues. This chain's CDR3 is CASSLPSGGETQYF. CDR3 coding DNA: TGTGCCAGCAGCCTACCTAGCGGAGGAGAGACCCAGTACTTC.

The genes are TRBV4-2 and TRBJ2-1; 9 nucleotides match TRBD2. Germline loops: CDR1 LGHNA, CDR2 YNFKEQ. This CDR3 has 15 amino acids. The ends lost 4 bases at V and 8 bases at J; junction bases unmatched: 9. CDR3 nucleotides: TGTGCCAGCAGCCGCTTTGGCGGGGGGGCGTATGAGCAGTTCTTC. It is translated as CASSRFGGGAYEQFF.

A single count supports this clone. The CDR3 protein is CASSFDQTAVHSPLHF. CDR3 in DNA: TGTGCCAGCAGTTTCGACCAGACTGCAGTGCATTCACCCCTCCACTTT. This chain connects TRBV6-5 to TRBJ1-6; D gene ambiguous. V was trimmed by 4 bases and J by 8 bases, leaving 18 bases between them. CDR1 and CDR2 (germline): MNHEY, SVGAGI. This CDR3 contains 16 residues.

V gene TRBV24-1 combines with J gene TRBJ2-5; 11 bases align to TRBD1. Germline V gene sequence: CDR1 KGHDR, CDR2 SFDVKD. The CDR3 totals 15 residues. V lost 5 bases, J lost 5 bases, and 6 bases stayed unmatched. The CDR3 nucleotides read TGTGCCACCAGTGTTGGGACAGGGGGTCGGGAGACCCAGTACTTC. This gives the protein CATSVGTGGRETQYF.

The rearrangement uses TRBV5-1 and TRBJ2-1; TRBD1 agrees at 11 bases. The CDR3 has 19 residues. Germline lookup yields CDR1 SGHRS and CDR2 YFSETQ. The V gene end was trimmed by 5 bases and the J gene end by 0 bases; junction bases not matched to a gene: 13. The CDR3 is CASRTRGTGGPSSYNEQFF. The CDR3 DNA reads as TGCGCCAGCAGAACCAGGGGGACAGGGGGTCCTAGCTCCTACAATGAGCAGTTCTTC.

The CDR3 loop is CASSLTHEDTQYF. CDR3 sequence (DNA): TGTGCCAGCAGTTTAACCCATGAGGATACGCAGTATTTT. This sequence joins TRBV27 and TRBJ2-3; no firm D call. Trimming shortened V by 2 bases and J by 6 bases, and 9 bases separated the two germline ends. Germline V gives CDR1 MNHEY, CDR2 SMNVEV (reference sequence). The CDR3 is 13 residues long.

As regards this clone: Other DNA sequences within the sample encode an identical CDR3. The chain links TRBV4-2 to TRBJ2-5, with D perhaps TRBD1 (5 bases). The V end lost 1 base, the J end lost 1 base, and 7 bases lay between the germline ends. The germline V gene has CDR1 LGHNA and CDR2 YNFKEQ. This CDR3 spans 14 amino acids. The CDR3 is CASSQGDSQETQYF. The CDR3, as DNA: TGTGCCAGCAGCCAAGGCGACAGCCAAGAGACCCAGTACTTC.

This clone has a handful of counts. This chain links TRBV18 with TRBJ2-1; 8 bases map to TRBD1. The germline V gene encodes CDR1 KGHSH and CDR2 LQKENI. This CDR3 is built from 15 residues. With V trimmed by 3 bases and J by 10 bases, 11 bases remained unmatched. This chain's CDR3 is CASSPSGTGGGEQFF. The CDR3 region has the DNA TGTGCCAGCTCACCTTCCGGGACAGGAGGGGGGGAGCAGTTCTTC. Full variable domain (remainder filled in from reference TRBV18 and TRBJ2-1): NAGVMQNPRHLVRRRGQEARLRCSPMKGHSHVYWYRQLPEEGLKFMVYLQKENIIDESGMPKERFSAEFPKEGPSILRIQQVVRGDSAAYFCASSPSGTGGGEQFFGPGTRLTVL.

The V gene is TRBV6-2 or TRBV6-3, the J gene TRBJ2-7; D unclear. The CDR3 length is 11 residues. V was shortened by 5 bases and J by 5 bases, with 7 bases between the two germline ends. Germline V CDR1 and CDR2: MNHEY, SVGEGT. CDR3 DNA: TGTGCCAGCAGTCCCCGGGACGAGCAGTACTTC. Translation: CASSPRDEQYF.

This clone turned up a few times. The chain uses TRBV30 and TRBJ1-5; D is possibly TRBD1 (5 bases). The CDR3 runs 13 residues. CDR1 is GTSNPN and CDR2 is SVGIG in the germline V gene (reference sequence). The V end lost 1 base, the J end lost 7 bases, and 11 bases lay between the germline ends. The CDR3 nucleotides read TGTGCCTGGAGTGGGCAGGGATACCAGCCCCAGCATTTT. Translating it yields CAWSGQGYQPQHF.

The chain has TRBV27 and TRBJ1-5; 8 nucleotides line up with TRBD1. Germline V gene data show CDR1 as MNHEY and CDR2 as SMNVEV (reference sequence). The CDR3 extends over 13 amino acids. The ends lost 7 bases at V and 4 bases at J; junction bases unmatched: 3. The CDR3 sequence is CASKRDRNQPQHF. Here the CDR3 DNA reads TGTGCCAGCAAGCGGGACAGGAATCAGCCCCAGCATTTT.

The chain couples TRBV5-1 to TRBJ2-5; 10 bases line up with TRBD2. CDR3 length: 16 amino acids. The germline V gene encodes CDR1 SGHRS and CDR2 YFSETQ. Unmatched junction bases numbered 7, after V lost 0 bases and J lost 5 bases. The CDR3 nucleotides are TGCGCCAGCAGCTTGGGGGCTAGCGGGGGTGAGGAGACCCAGTACTTC. Translating gives CASSLGASGGEETQYF.

J is TRBJ1-2 and V is TRBV6-6; 7 bases match TRBD1. The CDR3 length is 13 residues. CDR1 is MNHNY and CDR2 is SVGAGI in the germline V gene (reference sequence). V lost 4 bases to trimming and J lost 11 bases; unmatched junction nucleotides: 10. CDR3 amino acids: CASSFLRQGGYTF. The CDR3 DNA follows: TGTGCCAGCAGTTTCTTAAGACAGGGAGGATACACCTTC.

This clone was detected only once. The V gene is TRBV3-1 (or the pseudogene TRBV3-2), the J gene TRBJ1-6, with 11 bases matching TRBD1. Trimming removed 7 bases from V and 7 bases from J; junction bases left unmatched: 3. The CDR3 contains 14 residues. Germline V lookup: CDR1 LGHDT, CDR2 YNNKEL (reference sequence). In DNA form, the CDR3 reads TGTGCCAGCACCCGGGACAGGGGGAATTCACCCCTCCACTTT. The encoded protein is CASTRDRGNSPLHF.

This clone came up once. The chain uses TRBV19 and TRBJ1-4; D remains ambiguous. Germline values: CDR1 LNHDA, CDR2 SQIVND (reference sequence). The V end lost 3 bases, the J end lost 0 bases, and 8 bases lay between the germline ends. This CDR3 is built from 15 residues. CDR3 sequence reads: CASSMGDSTNEKLFF. In nucleotides, the CDR3 is TGTGCCAGTAGTATGGGAGATTCAACTAATGAAAAACTGTTTTTT.

This clone has only a few counts. V and J are TRBV3-1 (or the pseudogene TRBV3-2) and TRBJ1-5, with D unresolved. From germline, CDR1 is LGHDT and CDR2 YNNKEL (reference sequence). The V end was cut by 1 base, the J end by 7 bases, with 14 bases between. This CDR3 has 15 amino acids. The CDR3 protein is CASSQVPGNNQPQHF. CDR3 DNA sequence: TGTGCCAGCAGCCAAGTCCCCGGGAATAACCAGCCCCAGCATTTT.

The CDR3 spells CASSPGSGQGGYGYTF. The CDR3 DNA follows: TGTGCCAGCAGCCCCGGATCGGGACAGGGGGGCTATGGCTACACCTTC. This sequence joins TRBV7-6 and TRBJ1-2; the match to TRBD1 covers 11 bases. The CDR3 runs to 16 residues. V trimming: 5 bases; J trimming: 4 bases; junction bases outside the gene matches: 9. The germline gives CDR1 SGHVS, CDR2 FNYEAQ.

Ten or more counts support this clone. The chain uses TRBV5-4 and TRBJ2-7; 8 nucleotides align to TRBD1. This CDR3 is built from 13 residues. With V trimmed by 4 bases and J by 2 bases, 2 bases remained unmatched. Germline V CDR1 and CDR2: SGHNT, YYREEE (reference sequence). The CDR3 loop is CASSLDRAYEQYF. The CDR3 DNA reads as TGTGCCAGCAGCCTGGACAGGGCCTACGAGCAGTACTTC.

CDR3 in amino acids: CASRTPGQGATEAFF. The CDR3 coding sequence is TGTGCCAGCCGAACCCCGGGACAGGGGGCCACTGAAGCTTTCTTT. J is TRBJ1-1 and V is TRBV28; 12 bases are shared with TRBD1. V lost 8 bases and J lost 4; bases outside the gene matches: 8. Germline lookup yields CDR1 MDHEN and CDR2 SYDVKM. The CDR3 is made up of 15 amino acids.

The V and J genes are TRBV21-1 and TRBJ1-5; TRBD1, the D gene given by the table, was not confirmed from the DNA. TRBV21-1 is marked as a pseudogene. This CDR3 contains 19 residues. The CDR3 loop reads CASSKSPGQGVRFNQPQHF. The CDR3 nucleotides read TGTGCCAGCAGCAAATCTCCGGGACAGGGAGTACGTTTTAATCAGCCCCAGCATTTT.

The chain uses TRBV7-3 and TRBJ2-7; D is perhaps TRBD1 (5 bases). V lost 2 bases, J lost 6 bases, and 11 bases lay in between. The length of the CDR3 is 13 residues. Germline V gives CDR1 SGHTA, CDR2 FQGTGA. DNA for the CDR3: TGTGCCAGCAGCTTACGGGCTAGGGGCGAGCAGTACTTC. Protein: CASSLRARGEQYF.